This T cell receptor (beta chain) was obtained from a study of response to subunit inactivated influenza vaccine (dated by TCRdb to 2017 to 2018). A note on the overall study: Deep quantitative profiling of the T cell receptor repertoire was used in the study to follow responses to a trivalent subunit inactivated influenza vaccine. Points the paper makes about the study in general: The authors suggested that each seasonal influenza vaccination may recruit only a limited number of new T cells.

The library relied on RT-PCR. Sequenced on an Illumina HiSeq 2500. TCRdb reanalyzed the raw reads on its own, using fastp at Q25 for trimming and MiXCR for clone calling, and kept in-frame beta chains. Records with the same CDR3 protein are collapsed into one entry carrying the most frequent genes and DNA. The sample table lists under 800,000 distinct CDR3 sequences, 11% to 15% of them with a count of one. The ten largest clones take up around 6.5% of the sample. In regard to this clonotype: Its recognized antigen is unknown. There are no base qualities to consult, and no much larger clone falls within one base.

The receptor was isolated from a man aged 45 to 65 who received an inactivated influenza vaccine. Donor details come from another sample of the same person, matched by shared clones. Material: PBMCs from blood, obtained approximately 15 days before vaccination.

The bases are TGTGCCAGCAGCGGTGCTTTTAGGCAGGTACAATCTGGGGCCAACGTCCTGACTTTC. This yields the protein CASSGAFRQVQSGANVLTF. The rearrangement joined TRBV11-2 to TRBJ2-6; there is no confident call for the D gene. As encoded in the germline V gene, CDR1 is SGHAT while CDR2 is FQNNGV. Including cysteine and phenylalanine, the CDR3 has 19 amino acids. Only CDR3 DNA remains: 57 bases, in frame from the first base. Trimming takes 5 bases from V and 1 base from J, and the germline ends sit 21 bases apart.